This is a list of T cell receptor beta chains from one sample in a study of blood T cell repertoires in COVID-19. Libraries were prepared by immunoSEQ multiplex PCR; TCRdb keeps only in-frame clonotypes and omits some of them. The sample comprises about 40,000 clones, about four fifths of which are singletons, and roughly 2.5% rests with the top ten. Source material: peripheral blood. All receptors derive from a woman in her sixties or seventies with acute or convalescent COVID-19. The CDR3 runs from the conserved cysteine through the conserved F or W. The D gene is left open where the match is weak. Expanded clones are given a class, and other clones once, few, many or no size at all.

>TRBJ2-1|-|TRBD1|TRBV19
TGTGCCAGTAAAACAGGGGGCCTCGGACCCTACAATGAGCAGTTCTTC
CASKTGGLGPYNEQFF
>TRBJ1-5|-|TRBD1|TRBV19
TGTGCCAGTAGTATTGAAGGACAGGGTGCCCTTCAGCCCCAGCATTTT
CASSIEGQGALQPQHF
>TRBJ1-4|few|-|TRBV4-1
TGCGCCAGCAGCCAAGTCGCGGACTTGTCTAATGAAAAACTGTTTTTT
CASSQVADLSNEKLFF
>TRBJ2-7|once|TRBD2|TRBV6-5
TGTGCCAGCAGTACATCCGGGGGGGCCTACGAGCAGTACTTC
CASSTSGGAYEQYF
>TRBJ1-1|few|-|TRBV6-1
TGTGCCAGCAGTGAACACAGATCTAACACTGAAGCTTTCTTT
CASSEHRSNTEAFF
>TRBJ2-1|-|-|TRBV4-1
TGCGCCAGCAGCCAAGTTGCCAGGGCAGGTGATTCCTACAATGAGCAGTTCTTC
CASSQVARAGDSYNEQFF
>TRBJ2-3|-|TRBD2|TRBV2
TGTGCCAGCGGACTAGAGAACACAGATACGCAGTATTTT
CASGLENTDTQYF
>TRBJ1-4|-|-|TRBV27
TGTGCCAGCAGTTCTCGAGGAGGAGGGGATGAAAAACTGTTTTTT
CASSSRGGGDEKLFF
>TRBJ1-2|-|-|TRBV7-6
TGTGCCAGCAGCTTAGACCCTCCAACGAACGACAGGTCTAGGAAGGGCTACACCTTC
CASSLDPPTNDRSRKGYTF
>TRBJ2-3|-|-|TRBV7-3
TGTGCCAGCAGCTTATTTGGCGGGCTGCCAGATACGCAGTATTTT
CASSLFGGLPDTQYF
>TRBJ1-6|-|-|TRBV6-5
TGTGCCAGCAGATGGGGCCTGGATTCACCCCTCCACTTT
CASRWGLDSPLHF
>TRBJ1-1|-|TRBD1|TRBV7-9
TGTGCCAGCAGCTTCGGACAGGAGAACACTGAAGCTTTCTTT
CASSFGQENTEAFF
>TRBJ1-6|-|-|TRBV30
TGTGCCTGGAGTGTACAGTCCAATTCACCCCTCCACTTT
CAWSVQSNSPLHF
>TRBJ1-2|-|-|TRBV30
TGTGCCTGGAACAAAGACAGGCTTCGCGATGGCTACACCTTC
CAWNKDRLRDGYTF
>TRBJ2-3|-|TRBD2|TRBV4-1
TGCGCCAGCAGCCAAGATAGCGGGGGTAGCACAGATACGCAGTATTTT
CASSQDSGGSTDTQYF
>TRBJ2-7|-|TRBD1|TRBV10-1
TGCGCCAGCAGTGGGTCAGGGGGCCTAGCCTACGAGCAGTACTTC
CASSGSGGLAYEQYF
>TRBJ2-7|-|-|TRBV7-9
TGTGCCAGCAGCTCTGGACATTCTTCGTTTAGAGTTTCGGTCGAGCAGTACTTC
CASSSGHSSFRVSVEQYF
>TRBJ1-5|-|-|TRBV4-1
TGCGCCAGCAGCCAAGATCCCGGGGGATTACAGCCCCAGCATTTT
CASSQDPGGLQPQHF
>TRBJ1-1|-|-|TRBV7-2
TGTGCCAGCAGCCAGTTTGAGCGCGCTGAAGCTTTCTTT
CASSQFERAEAFF
>TRBJ2-2|-|-|TRBV7-3
TGTGCCAGCAGCCCCAGCGGACCCACCGGGGAGCTGTTTTTT
CASSPSGPTGELFF
>TRBJ1-6|-|-|TRBV7-2
TGTGCCAGCAGCAAAACGGGGGGTAGGGTTTCACCCCTCCACTTT
CASSKTGGRVSPLHF
>TRBJ2-3|-|TRBD2|TRBV27
TGTGCCAGCAGCCAGACTAGCGGAAGCACAGATACGCAGTATTTT
CASSQTSGSTDTQYF
>TRBJ2-1|few|TRBD2|TRBV24-1
TGTGCCACCAGTGATGTGACTAGCGCCTCCTACAATGAGCAGTTCTTC
CATSDVTSASYNEQFF
>TRBJ2-7|-|-|TRBV20-1
TGCAGTGGCCTTGTCGGGTACGAGCAGTACTTC
CSGLVGYEQYF
>TRBJ2-1|-|-|TRBV2
TGTGCCAGCAGTGAAGGAACAGGGCATCATAAGGGCAATGAGCAGTTCTTC
CASSEGTGHHKGNEQFF
>TRBJ1-5|-|-|TRBV7-8
TGTGCCAGCAGCTTAAGACAGAGCAATCAGCCCCAGCATTTT
CASSLRQSNQPQHF
>TRBJ1-2|-|TRBD1|TRBV10-1
TGCGCCAGCAGTGAGCGAGAACAGGGGGCGGGAGGCTACACCTTC
CASSEREQGAGGYTF
>TRBJ2-1|-|TRBD1|TRBV24-1
TGTGCCACGCAGGGGGCATCCTACAATGAGCAGTTCTTC
CATQGASYNEQFF
>TRBJ1-3|few|TRBD1|TRBV2
TGTGCCAGCAGTGAGGACAGGGGAAACACCATATATTTT
CASSEDRGNTIYF
>TRBJ1-5|-|-|TRBV12-5
TGTGCTAGTGGTTTGTCGCGGGGGCCTAGCAATCAGCCCCAGCATTTT
CASGLSRGPSNQPQHF
>TRBJ1-5|-|-|TRBV6-5
TGTGCCAGCAGTCACCGGGGTCAGCCCCAGCATTTT
CASSHRGQPQHF
>TRBJ1-1|-|-|TRBV12-3/TRBV12-4
TGTGCCAGCAGTTCTTCCACTGAAGCTTTCTTT
CASSSSTEAFF
>TRBJ1-1|-|-|TRBV29-1
TGCAGCGTTAAGGGGTGGGGGGACACTGAAGCTTTCTTT
CSVKGWGDTEAFF
>TRBJ2-7|-|-|TRBV6-5
TGTGCCAGCAGTAGTCAGGGGGGTGATACTGTCTTC
CASSSQGGDTVF
>TRBJ2-1|-|-|TRBV10-3
TGTGCCATCAGTGAGCCGTTCCAGGGCGTCGATGAGCAGTTCTTC
CAISEPFQGVDEQFF
>TRBJ1-3|-|-|TRBV28
TGTGCCAGCAGTTTGGGGCCCTGGGTAGGAAACACCATATATTTT
CASSLGPWVGNTIYF
>TRBJ1-2|-|-|TRBV11-2
TGTGCCAGCAGCCAAAACATCTATGGCTACACCTTC
CASSQNIYGYTF
>TRBJ1-6|-|TRBD1|TRBV10-3
TGTGCCATCAGTACGGGACAGGGGCTTAACTTCAATTCACCCCTCCACTTT
CAISTGQGLNFNSPLHF
>TRBJ2-7|-|-|TRBV9
TGTGCCAGCAGCGCCTCAAGCGGAGGCCGTGATAGCGAGCAGTACTTC
CASSASSGGRDSEQYF
>TRBJ1-4|-|TRBD1|TRBV18
TGTGCCAGCTCTCCAATGACAGGGGAAGAAAAACTGTTTTTT
CASSPMTGEEKLFF
>TRBJ1-5|-|-|TRBV18
TGTGCCAGCTCACGGGACAATAGCAATCAGCCCCAGCATTTT
CASSRDNSNQPQHF
>TRBJ2-7|-|TRBD2|TRBV10-2
TGCGCCAGCAGATCGGGACTAGCTGTTAACTACGAGCAGTACTTC
CASRSGLAVNYEQYF
>TRBJ1-5|once|TRBD1|TRBV29-1
TGCAGCGCGGTTACAGGGGGCGCCGGACAGCCCCAGCATTTT
CSAVTGGAGQPQHF
>TRBJ1-1|-|-|TRBV5-1
TGCGCCAGCAGCTTGGGACACCAAGGGAACACTGAAGCTTTCTTT
CASSLGHQGNTEAFF
>TRBJ2-3|-|TRBD1|TRBV5-1
TGCGCCAGCAGCCGACAGGGGATCACAGATACGCAGTATTTT
CASSRQGITDTQYF
>TRBJ1-1|few|-|TRBV27
TGTGCCAGCAAAAACCGGGGGGGGCTCTCCTTGAACACTGAAGCTTTCTTT
CASKNRGGLSLNTEAFF
>TRBJ2-1|-|TRBD2|TRBV7-9
TGTGCCAGCAGCTTAGCCCCTAAACTAGCGGGCTACAATGAGCAGTTCTTC
CASSLAPKLAGYNEQFF
>TRBJ1-5|-|TRBD1|TRBV20-1
TGCAGTGCCAGTAACAAGGGGGCCGGTCAGCCCCAGCATTTT
CSASNKGAGQPQHF
>TRBJ2-2|-|-|TRBV6-5
TGTGCCAGTAGGGGGGGTTCGAACACCGGGGAGCTGTTTTTT
CASRGGSNTGELFF